In this sample, the clone carrying this T cell receptor beta chain turned up a few times. Its cognate antigen is unknown. Assay: immunoSEQ multiplex PCR; the TCRdb copy retains only in-frame clones and omits some. The sample has over 75,000 clones, roughly 80% seen once; the top ten hold 3.5% to 4%. The sort gate was single viable CD3+CD4+CD8-CD45RO+ cells for memory CD4+ T cells. V lost 3 bases to trimming and J lost 0 bases, with 8 bases between them. The CDR3 sequence is 14 residues long. CDR1 and CDR2 from the germline V gene are SGHTA and FQGNSA. The data were taken from a study of memory CD4+ T cells and cytomegalovirus serostatus. Study-level results: About 40% of the roughly 160 known CMV-associated TCRbeta sequences appeared in CD4+ memory. Median bootstrapped AUC for CMV status was approximately 0.95 originally, about 0.9 US-trained.

Source material: memory CD4+ T cells from blood. The receptor was isolated from an adult in good health and CMV-seropositive. The J gene is TRBJ1-1, the V gene TRBV7-2; D remains unclear. The CDR3 region is CASSFAVMNTEAFF. Here the CDR3 DNA reads TGTGCCAGCAGCTTTGCAGTTATGAACACTGAAGCTTTCTTT.